One T cell receptor beta chain is described in this entry. Its antigen remains unidentified. The sample holds other DNA sequences that translate to the same CDR3. The data were taken from a study of shared clonotypes between healthy human individuals. Study outcomes and limitations: Depth was large, yet rarefaction showed that sorted-subset sequencing was incomplete.

Only in-frame clones appear in the TCRdb table, and some are missing; sequencing was by immunoSEQ multiplex PCR. The sample lists roughly 1,500,000 clones; about 98.5% were seen once. CD45RA-negative memory and CD45RA+ naive subsets were split from the CD4+ cells. Material for sequencing was naive CD4+ T cells sorted from blood. The subset denotes: CD45RA+ positively selected. This clonotype originated in a man aged 25 to 45 in good health.

The CDR3 region is CASSVGAGGPYEQYF. The CDR3 region has the DNA TGTGCCAGCAGCGTTGGAGCGGGAGGGCCTTACGAGCAGTACTTC. This chain connects TRBV9 to TRBJ2-7; 10 bases fit TRBD2. Unmatched junction bases numbered 6, after V lost 2 bases and J lost 4 bases. Germline V gives CDR1 SGDLS, CDR2 YYNGEE. This CDR3 comprises 15 residues. The full variable domain, with the rest looked up from reference TRBV9 and TRBJ2-7, is DSGVTQTPKHLITATGQRVTLRCSPRSGDLSVYWYQQSLDQGLQFLIQYYNGEERAKGNILERFSAQQFPDLHSELNLSSLELGDSALYFCASSVGAGGPYEQYFGPGTRLTVT.